The clone carrying this T cell receptor beta chain occurred many times. What it binds is not known. Amplified regions were TCR beta CDR3 sequences from RNA transcripts. With the HTBI primer set, the TCR CDR3 went through a first round of RT-PCR. Each CDR3 protein is one row after TCRdb ran MiXCR on the multiplex PCR reads. The table has hundreds of thousands of distinct CDR3 sequences, about 38% seen once; the top ten hold roughly 8.3%. Germline V CDR1 and CDR2: SNHLY, FYNNEI. The CDR3 runs 14 residues. V shed 6 bases, J shed 2 bases, and the junction held 4 bases outside the gene matches. The sample originates from a study of T cells in Graves' hyperthyroidism and ophthalmopathy. Study-level results: Ophthalmopathy stood apart from stable hyperthyroidism in a 13 V-J model. Most thyroid clonotypes expanded above 0.001 were also detected in blood.

Lactation, pregnancy, other autoimmune disease or uncontrolled infection excluded patients. Thyroid ultrasound and orbital computed tomography, with clinical symptoms and serum thyroxine and TRAb, informed diagnoses. The sequencing sample was made of blood. The rearrangement joins TRBV2 to TRBJ2-5; 9 bases map to TRBD2. The origin of this receptor is a man between 18 and 35 years old with Graves' hyperthyroidism. This CDR3 reads CASSGSGGQETQYF. In DNA form, the CDR3 reads TGTGCCAGCAGCGGCAGCGGGGGGCAAGAGACCCAGTACTTC.